Described below is a single T cell receptor beta chain sequence and its context. The data were produced by immunoSEQ multiplex PCR, yet TCRdb's version contains in-frame clones alone and is incomplete. There are around 50,000 clones in the sample; around 94% occur only once, and around 0.47% lies in the top ten. This sample stems from a study of T cell changes during pregnancy in multiple sclerosis. Trimming took 7 bases from V and 1 from J; bases not matched to a gene: 9. Germline loops: CDR1 SGHAT, CDR2 FQNNGV. The CDR3 is 16 amino acids. The sequencing used CD4+ T cells from peripheral blood mononuclear cells, collected in the first trimester of pregnancy. The receptor was derived from a female donor with multiple sclerosis, enrolled in a pregnancy study. The chain links TRBV11-2 to TRBJ2-2; TRBD2 matches at 7 bases. The CDR3 is CASTGPRGVNTGELFF. As DNA, the CDR3 is TGTGCCAGCACCGGCCCCCGGGGGGTGAACACCGGGGAGCTGTTTTTT.